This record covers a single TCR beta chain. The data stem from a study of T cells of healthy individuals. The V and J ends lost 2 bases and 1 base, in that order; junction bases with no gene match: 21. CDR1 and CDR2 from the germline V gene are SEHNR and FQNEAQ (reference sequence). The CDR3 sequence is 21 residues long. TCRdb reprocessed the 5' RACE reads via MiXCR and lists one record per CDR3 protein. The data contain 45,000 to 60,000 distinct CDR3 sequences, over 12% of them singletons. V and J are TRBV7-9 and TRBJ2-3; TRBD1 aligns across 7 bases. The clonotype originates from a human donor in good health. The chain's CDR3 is CASSLLGWEPSDRDRTDTQYF. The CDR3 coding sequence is TGTGCCAGCAGCTTACTCGGGTGGGAACCCAGCGACAGGGACCGCACAGATACGCAGTATTTT.